Listed below are T cell receptor beta chains from one sample, sequenced in a study of cytomegalovirus exposure and HLA in healthy donors. Sequencing used immunoSEQ multiplex PCR; TCRdb keeps in-frame clones, though not all of them. Of under 130,000 clones listed, more than 70% were seen once; the top ten hold about 2.2%. Input material: PBMCs. These receptors all come from a man aged 25 to 45 in good health and CMV-seronegative. CDR3s include the opening cysteine and the closing phenylalanine or tryptophan. D genes are given only for firm matches. Some rows have no size entry. The others give once, few or many, or a class for an expanded clone.

d_gene	v_gene	j_gene	abundance	CDR3nt	CDR3aa
TRBD1	TRBV10-2	TRBJ1-1	NA	TGCGCCAGCAGTGTGGACAGGGACACTGAAGCTTTCTTT	CASSVDRDTEAFF
TRBD2	TRBV19	TRBJ2-1	NA	TGTGCCAGTAGTACTAGCGGCACTGAGCAGTTCTTC	CASSTSGTEQFF
TRBD1	TRBV2	TRBJ1-5	NA	TGTGCCAGCAGTGGGGGACAGGACAATCAGCCCCAGCATTTT	CASSGGQDNQPQHF
NA	TRBV5-6	TRBJ2-1	NA	TGTGCCAGCATAGGCGGGCCCTACAATGAGCAGTTCTTC	CASIGGPYNEQFF
TRBD1	TRBV5-1	TRBJ1-1	few	TGCGCCAGCAGCTTGGTAGGACAGGGGCAAAGATCGAACACTGAAGCTTTCTTT	CASSLVGQGQRSNTEAFF
NA	TRBV19	TRBJ2-5	NA	TGTGCCAGTAGTATGCCCCAGTTCCAAGAGACCCAGTACTTC	CASSMPQFQETQYF
TRBD2	TRBV19	TRBJ2-2	NA	TGTGCCAGTAGTATGAGGACTAGCGGCACCGGGGAGCTGTTTTTT	CASSMRTSGTGELFF
NA	TRBV19	TRBJ2-1	NA	TGTGCCAGCTCGAGGTCAGTTCAAGTGAATGAGCAGTTCTTC	CASSRSVQVNEQFF
TRBD1	TRBV6-1	TRBJ1-5	NA	TGTGCCAGCAAGTCGGGGGACAGCTATCAGCCCCAGCATTTT	CASKSGDSYQPQHF
NA	TRBV5-6	TRBJ2-2	NA	TGTGCCAGCAGCTTTGAGCCCCCGAGGGCCACCGGGGAGCTGTTTTTT	CASSFEPPRATGELFF
TRBD1	TRBV18	TRBJ2-1	few	TGTGCCAGCTCACCGACAGGGAATGAGCAGTTCTTC	CASSPTGNEQFF
TRBD1	TRBV5-1	TRBJ2-1	few	TGCGCCAGCAGTTTGAGGACAGGGGATCACAATGAGCAGTTCTTC	CASSLRTGDHNEQFF
NA	TRBV5-1	TRBJ2-5	NA	TGCGCCAGCAGCTACTCGGCAGGGCAAGAGACCCAGTACTTC	CASSYSAGQETQYF
TRBD1	TRBV18	TRBJ1-5	NA	TGTGCCAGTTCACCGGGACAGGGTGATCAGCCCCAGCATTTT	CASSPGQGDQPQHF
NA	TRBV19	TRBJ1-2	NA	TGTGCCACTTCCCAGGGGATGAGGGGAGGCTACACCTTC	CATSQGMRGGYTF
TRBD2	TRBV7-2	TRBJ2-1	NA	TGTGCCAGCAGCTTAGAGCGGCTAGCGGGATTTGAGCAGTTCTTC	CASSLERLAGFEQFF
TRBD1	TRBV4-3	TRBJ1-6	NA	TGCGCCAGCAGCCATGCAACAGGGGATAATTCACCCCTCCACTTT	CASSHATGDNSPLHF
TRBD1	TRBV13	TRBJ1-2	NA	TGTGCCAGCAGCTTCGGACAGGGGGACTATGGCTACACCTTC	CASSFGQGDYGYTF
NA	TRBV20-1	TRBJ1-2	NA	TGCAGTGCGAGCACAGGGCACGGCTACACCTTC	CSASTGHGYTF
TRBD1	TRBV6-1	TRBJ1-2	NA	TGTGCCAGCACCGGGACAGGGTACTATGGCTACACCTTC	CASTGTGYYGYTF
TRBD2	TRBV4-2	TRBJ2-1	NA	TGTGCCAGCAGCCAAGATTTACCCGGGAGGCTCGGGGATGAGCAGTTCTTC	CASSQDLPGRLGDEQFF
TRBD2	TRBV6-5	TRBJ2-7	NA	TGTGCCAGCAGTTACGGCGGGAGTCCGCCCTACGAGCAGTACTTC	CASSYGGSPPYEQYF
NA	TRBV7-4	TRBJ2-2	NA	TGTGCCAGCAGCTTACCGGGAGTGAGCACCGGGGAGCTGTTTTTT	CASSLPGVSTGELFF
TRBD2	TRBV10-3	TRBJ2-1	once	TGTGCCATCAGTGAGGGTCTAGCGGGAGTCCATGAGCAGTTCTTC	CAISEGLAGVHEQFF
NA	TRBV4-2	TRBJ2-7	NA	TGTGCCAGCAGCCAAGATCAGGCCTACGAGCAGTACTTC	CASSQDQAYEQYF
NA	TRBV11-3	TRBJ2-1	NA	TGTGCCAGCAGCTTAGGGGCAGTTAGCGGTGAGCAGTTCTTC	CASSLGAVSGEQFF
NA	TRBV29-1	TRBJ2-5	NA	TGCAGCGTTGCCTGGACAGAAGAGACCCAGTACTTC	CSVAWTEETQYF
TRBD2	TRBV5-4	TRBJ2-5	NA	TGTGCCAGCAGCCGAAACGGGGGGGAGACCCAGTACTTC	CASSRNGGETQYF
TRBD1	TRBV18	TRBJ1-4	NA	TGTGCCAGCTCAATGGGACAGGGAGATGAAAAACTGTTTTTT	CASSMGQGDEKLFF
NA	TRBV4-2	TRBJ2-1	NA	TGTGCCAGCAGCCAAGCTCTAACAGGGAAGTCCTACAATGAGCAGTTCTTC	CASSQALTGKSYNEQFF
NA	TRBV4-3	TRBJ2-5	NA	TGCGCCAGCAGCCTAACTAGGGTTGGAGAGACCCAGTACTTC	CASSLTRVGETQYF
NA	TRBV4-3	TRBJ1-1	few	TGCGCCAGCAGCCATGGAGGGGATATTTGGGGGTTGAACACTGAAGCTTTCTTT	CASSHGGDIWGLNTEAFF
NA	TRBV12-5	TRBJ2-2	NA	TGTGCTAGTGGTTTGTCGGGCACCGGGGAGCTGTTTTTT	CASGLSGTGELFF
NA	TRBV7-8	TRBJ1-4	NA	TGTGCCAGCAGCTTTAGTCAACTAATGGGAGGGGATAATGAAAAACTGTTTTTT	CASSFSQLMGGDNEKLFF
NA	TRBV19	TRBJ1-5	NA	TGTGCCAGTAGTCAGGCTTTCAATCAGCCCCAGCATTTT	CASSQAFNQPQHF
NA	TRBV7-9	TRBJ1-5	NA	TGTGCCAGCAGCCACGACAACACACCAACCGATCAGCCCCAGCATTTT	CASSHDNTPTDQPQHF
TRBD1	TRBV7-9	TRBJ1-4	NA	TGTGCCAGCAGCTCACAGGGGGCTAATGAAAAACTGTTTTTT	CASSSQGANEKLFF
NA	TRBV6-1	TRBJ2-5	NA	TGTGCCAGCGGTGACAGGCAGGAGACCCAGTACTTC	CASGDRQETQYF
TRBD2	TRBV6-1	TRBJ2-7	few	TGTGCCAGCAGTGAAGTTGGCGGGAGCTCCTACGAGCAGTACTTC	CASSEVGGSSYEQYF
NA	TRBV4-3	TRBJ2-4	NA	TGCGCCAGCAGCCAATCATCACTAGCCAAAAACATTCAGTACTTC	CASSQSSLAKNIQYF
NA	TRBV7-2	TRBJ1-1	NA	TGTGCCAGCAGCTTAAGCACAGCGAACACTGAAGCTTTCTTT	CASSLSTANTEAFF
NA	TRBV14	TRBJ1-1	NA	TGTGCCAGCAGCCACATACAGGCCCCTGGCATGAACACTGAAGCTTTCTTT	CASSHIQAPGMNTEAFF
NA	TRBV7-2	TRBJ1-4	NA	TGTGCCAGCAGCTTAGTCACAGGGTCCGGGGAAAAACTGTTTTTT	CASSLVTGSGEKLFF
TRBD2	TRBV29-1	TRBJ2-5	NA	TGCAGCGTTTCCCCTAGCGGGAGTTGGGAGACCCAGTACTTC	CSVSPSGSWETQYF